Listed below are T cell receptor beta chains from one sample, sequenced in a study of blood T cell repertoires in COVID-19. TCRdb keeps only in-frame clones here, not all; method: immunoSEQ multiplex PCR. The top ten clones hold around 7.5% of a sample with around 190,000 clones, 75% to 90% of them seen once. The source material was peripheral blood. The receptors come from a woman between 55 and 75 years old with acute or convalescent COVID-19. Each CDR3 is given with its conserved first and last residue. The D gene is left open where the match is weak. Clone size appears in some rows only: once, few, many, or a class for an expanded clone.

v_gene	d_gene	j_gene	abundance	CDR3aa	CDR3nt
TRBV30	.	TRBJ2-5	.	CAWNREETQYF	TGTGCCTGGAACAGGGAAGAGACCCAGTACTTC
TRBV5-4	.	TRBJ1-6	.	CASSLDVARGSPLHF	TGTGCCAGCAGCTTGGACGTGGCCAGAGGTTCACCCCTCCACTTT
TRBV19	.	TRBJ1-1	.	CASSLGPARNTEAFF	TGTGCCAGTAGTTTAGGTCCAGCTAGGAACACTGAAGCTTTCTTT
TRBV6-5	.	TRBJ1-1	.	CASSSSMNTEAFF	TGTGCCAGCAGTAGTAGTATGAACACTGAAGCTTTCTTT
TRBV3-1/TRBV3-2	.	TRBJ2-1	.	CASSQLEDNEQFF	TGTGCCAGCAGCCAGTTAGAGGACAATGAGCAGTTCTTC
TRBV27	TRBD2	TRBJ2-1	.	CASSGLASDEQFF	TGTGCCAGCAGCGGACTAGCGAGTGATGAGCAGTTCTTC
TRBV27	TRBD1	TRBJ1-5	.	CASRTGGPGNQPQHF	TGTGCCAGCAGAACAGGGGGACCTGGCAATCAGCCCCAGCATTTT
TRBV6-5	TRBD1	TRBJ1-3	.	CASTARTGPRNTIYF	TGTGCCAGCACCGCCCGGACAGGTCCTAGAAACACCATATATTTT
TRBV10-2	.	TRBJ1-4	.	CASSEQGGEKLFF	TGCGCCAGCAGTGAACAGGGCGGCGAAAAACTGTTTTTT
TRBV2	TRBD1	TRBJ1-2	.	CASGQGDYGYTF	TGTGCCAGCGGACAGGGAGACTATGGCTACACCTTC
TRBV27	TRBD1	TRBJ2-5	once	CASSADRVRETQYF	TGTGCCAGCAGTGCGGACAGGGTCCGGGAGACCCAGTACTTC
TRBV28	.	TRBJ1-4	once	CASSLPGLDEKLFF	TGTGCCAGCAGTTTGCCTGGGCTTGATGAAAAACTGTTTTTT
TRBV27	.	TRBJ1-1	.	CASSSLSSDRKAFF	TGTGCCAGCAGTTCCCTCTCGAGCGACAGGAAAGCTTTCTTT
TRBV6-5	.	TRBJ1-4	.	CASARVRPSEKLFF	TGTGCCAGCGCACGAGTTCGTCCCTCTGAAAAACTGTTTTTT
TRBV3-1/TRBV3-2	.	TRBJ1-2	.	CASSQGPQVGGYTF	TGTGCCAGCAGCCAAGGTCCACAGGTAGGAGGCTACACCTTC
TRBV27	TRBD2	TRBJ2-7	.	CASSGLAGGLREQYF	TGTGCCAGCAGCGGACTAGCGGGAGGGCTTCGCGAGCAGTACTTC
TRBV28	TRBD1	TRBJ1-2	.	CASSPRTGYGYTF	TGTGCCAGCTCTCCCAGGACAGGGTATGGCTACACCTTC
TRBV18	TRBD1	TRBJ2-5	.	CASSPKGQQETQYF	TGTGCCAGCTCACCAAAGGGACAGCAAGAGACCCAGTACTTC
TRBV2	.	TRBJ2-5	.	CASSPRGAEETQYF	TGTGCCAGCAGTCCCCGGGGGGCGGAGGAGACCCAGTACTTC
TRBV19	TRBD1	TRBJ2-3	.	CASSLFRGQADTQYF	TGTGCCAGTAGTCTGTTCAGGGGGCAAGCAGATACGCAGTATTTT
TRBV30	TRBD1	TRBJ1-2	once	CAWGDRVGYGYTF	TGTGCCTGGGGAGACAGGGTCGGATATGGCTACACCTTC
TRBV24-1	.	TRBJ1-5	.	CATSDSYRAPGQPQHF	TGTGCCACCAGTGATTCATACAGGGCCCCTGGTCAGCCCCAGCATTTT
TRBV28	.	TRBJ1-2	.	CASSPRSLAGYGYTF	TGTGCCAGCAGTCCCAGGTCCCTCGCGGGGTATGGCTACACCTTC
TRBV25-1	.	TRBJ1-4	.	CASSQGLLGEKLFF	TGTGCCAGCAGTCAGGGGCTCTTGGGTGAAAAACTGTTTTTT